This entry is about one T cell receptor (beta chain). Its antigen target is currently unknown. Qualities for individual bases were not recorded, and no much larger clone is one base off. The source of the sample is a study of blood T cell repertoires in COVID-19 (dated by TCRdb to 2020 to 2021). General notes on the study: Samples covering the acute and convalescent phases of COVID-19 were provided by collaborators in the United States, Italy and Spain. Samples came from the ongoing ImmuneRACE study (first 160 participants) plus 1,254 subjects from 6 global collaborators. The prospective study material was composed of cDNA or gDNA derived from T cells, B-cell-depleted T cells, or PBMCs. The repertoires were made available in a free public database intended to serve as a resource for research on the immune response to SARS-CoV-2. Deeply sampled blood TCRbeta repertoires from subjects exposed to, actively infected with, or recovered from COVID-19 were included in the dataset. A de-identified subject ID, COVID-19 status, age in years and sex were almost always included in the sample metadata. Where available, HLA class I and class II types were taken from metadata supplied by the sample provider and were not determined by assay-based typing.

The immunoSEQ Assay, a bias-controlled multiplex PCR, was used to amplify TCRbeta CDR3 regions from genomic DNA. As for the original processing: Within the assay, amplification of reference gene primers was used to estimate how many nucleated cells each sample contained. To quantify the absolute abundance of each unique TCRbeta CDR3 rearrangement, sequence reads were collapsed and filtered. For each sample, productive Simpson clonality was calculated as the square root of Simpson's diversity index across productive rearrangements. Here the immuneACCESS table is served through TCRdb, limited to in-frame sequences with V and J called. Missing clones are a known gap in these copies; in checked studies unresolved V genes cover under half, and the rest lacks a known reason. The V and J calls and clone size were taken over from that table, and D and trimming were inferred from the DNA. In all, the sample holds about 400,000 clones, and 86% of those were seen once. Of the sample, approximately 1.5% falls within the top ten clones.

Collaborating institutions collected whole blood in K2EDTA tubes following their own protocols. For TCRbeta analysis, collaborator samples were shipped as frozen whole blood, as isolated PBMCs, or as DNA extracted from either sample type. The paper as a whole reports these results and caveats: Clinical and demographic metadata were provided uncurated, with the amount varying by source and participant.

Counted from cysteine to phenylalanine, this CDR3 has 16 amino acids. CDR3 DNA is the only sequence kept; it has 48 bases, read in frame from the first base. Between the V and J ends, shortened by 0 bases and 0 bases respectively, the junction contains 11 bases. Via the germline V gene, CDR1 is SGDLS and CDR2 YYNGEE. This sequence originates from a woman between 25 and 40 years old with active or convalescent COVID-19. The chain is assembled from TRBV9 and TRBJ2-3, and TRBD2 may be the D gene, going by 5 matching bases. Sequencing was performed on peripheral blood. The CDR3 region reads CASSVATGKSTDTQYF. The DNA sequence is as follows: TGTGCCAGCAGCGTAGCTACGGGGAAAAGCACAGATACGCAGTATTTT.